The 32 T cell receptor beta chains below come from one sample, sequenced in a study of identical twins. TCRdb re-called the 5' RACE reads through MiXCR, storing one row per CDR3 protein. This table holds hundreds of thousands of distinct CDR3 sequences, over 8.5% found once. These data are also associated with another study on yellow fever vaccine responses in identical twins.

Material for sequencing was CD8+ T cells sorted from blood. The receptors come from a woman aged 18-29 years in good health.

This clonotype has at least ten counts. This rearrangement joins TRBV27 to TRBJ2-7; D is uncertain. In germline, CDR1 is MNHEY, CDR2 SMNVEV (reference sequence). This CDR3 region has 16 residues. Trimming removed 0 bases from V and 0 bases from J, with 12 bases in between. As DNA, the CDR3 is TGTGCCAGCAGTTTATCGAACTTCAGGAGCTCCTACGAGCAGTACTTC. Its translation is CASSLSNFRSSYEQYF.

This clonotype was seen ten or more times. The chain links TRBV7-9 to TRBJ2-1; D gene unclear. V gave up 2 bases and J gave up 5 bases, with 7 bases separating them. Germline loops: CDR1 SEHNR, CDR2 FQNEAQ (reference sequence). The CDR3 extends over 13 amino acids. The CDR3 DNA follows: TGTGCCAGCAGCTTATCTGCAGACAATGAGCAGTTCTTC. It is translated as CASSLSADNEQFF.

The chain carries TRBV7-2 and TRBJ2-5; D is undetermined. The CDR3 has 15 residues. Deletions cut 3 bases from V and 1 base from J, with 12 bases between. The V gene's germline CDR1 is SGHTA and CDR2 FQGNSA. Here the CDR3 DNA reads TGTGCCAGCAGCTTCGGACCGATGGCCCAAGAGACCCAGTACTTC. It codes for CASSFGPMAQETQYF.

The gene calls are TRBV20-1 and TRBJ2-6, with a weak D call TRBD2 (6 bases). The CDR3 covers 16 residues. Germline CDR1 DFQATT, CDR2 SNEGSKA (reference sequence). The germline V and J ends were trimmed by 1 base and 1 base, with 11 bases remaining between them. Written as DNA, the CDR3 is TGCAGTGCTAGAGCTGGCGGGGCTTCTGGGGCCAACGTCCTGACTTTC. Translation: CSARAGGASGANVLTF.

This clonotype was counted a few times. The V gene is TRBV12-3 or TRBV12-4, the J gene TRBJ2-1; D is possibly TRBD1 or TRBD2 (6 bases each). Trimming cost V 3 bases and J 13 bases, with 22 bases left between them. This CDR3 comprises 15 residues. CDR3 amino acids: CASSLRGAGGLAQFF. DNA of the CDR3: TGTGCCAGCAGTTTGAGGGGGGCCGGGGGTTTGGCTCAGTTCTTC.

The table lists this clonotype with a few counts. The rearrangement links TRBV11-2 to TRBJ2-3, with 12 positions matching TRBD2. With 5 bases clipped from V and 4 bases from J, the junction kept 4 bases outside the gene matches. From germline, CDR1 is SGHAT and CDR2 FQNNGV. The CDR3 totals 15 residues. CDR3 amino acids: CASSPTSGSADTQYF. The CDR3 DNA follows: TGTGCCAGCAGCCCGACTAGCGGGAGCGCAGATACGCAGTATTTT. The full variable domain, its missing parts supplied by reference TRBV11-2 and TRBJ2-3, is EAGVAQSPRYKIIEKRQSVAFWCNPISGHATLYWYQQILGQGPKLLIQFQNNGVVDDSQLPKDRFSAERLKGVDSTLKIQPAKLEDSAVYLCASSPTSGSADTQYFGPGTRLTVL.

Ten or more counts support this clonotype. The chain couples TRBV28 to TRBJ2-7; possibly TRBD2 for D (6 bases). The CDR3 has 14 amino acids. V gave up 1 base and J gave up 5 bases, with 12 bases separating them. Germline values: CDR1 MDHEN, CDR2 SYDVKM. CDR3 sequence reads: CASSLFGGFDEQYF. CDR3 nucleotides: TGTGCCAGCAGTTTATTTGGGGGGTTCGACGAGCAGTACTTC.

The rearrangement joins TRBV19 to TRBJ2-7, with D uncertain. CDR3 length: 14 amino acids. CDR1 is LNHDA, CDR2 SQIVND, per germline (reference sequence). The V end was cut by 3 bases, the J end by 0 bases, with 9 bases between. CDR3 coding DNA: TGTGCCAGTAGTATGGGCAGCAACTCCTACGAGCAGTACTTC. Its translation is CASSMGSNSYEQYF.

This chain links TRBV4-3 with TRBJ2-1; weak D call: TRBD2 (6 bases). The CDR3 contains 17 residues. In germline, CDR1 is LGHNA, CDR2 YSLEER. V shed 3 bases and J shed 2 bases, with 17 bases lying between them. The CDR3 loop is CASSHRRGGAAYNEQFF. The CDR3, as DNA: TGCGCCAGCAGCCACAGACGTGGCGGGGCCGCCTACAATGAGCAGTTCTTC.

The chain carries TRBV7-2 and TRBJ2-7; 11 bases agree with TRBD2. The CDR3 runs 16 residues. Germline lookup yields CDR1 SGHTA and CDR2 FQGNSA. V lost 4 bases to trimming and J lost 5 bases; unmatched junction nucleotides: 10. CDR3 amino acids: CASSSGLAGPKDEQYF. Here the CDR3 DNA reads TGTGCCAGCAGCTCAGGACTAGCGGGCCCCAAAGACGAGCAGTACTTC.

V gene TRBV7-8 combines with J gene TRBJ2-5, with 11 bases that match TRBD1. In germline, CDR1 is SGHVS, CDR2 FQNEAQ. The CDR3 spans 17 residues. V lost 2 bases to trimming and J lost 4 bases; unmatched junction nucleotides: 9. In DNA form, the CDR3 reads TGTGCCAGCAGCTTATCCGGGACAGGGGGAGTAAGAGAGACCCAGTACTTC. Protein product: CASSLSGTGGVRETQYF.

This clonotype was picked up many times. J is TRBJ2-5 and V is TRBV7-9; 9 nucleotides match TRBD1. Looked up from germline, CDR1 is SEHNR and CDR2 is FQNEAQ (reference sequence). V was pared by 4 bases and J by 3 bases, with 3 bases of the junction left unmatched. The CDR3 totals 14 residues. CDR3 protein: CASSSTGGEETQYF. The CDR3 bases are TGTGCCAGCAGCTCCACAGGGGGCGAAGAGACCCAGTACTTC.

This clonotype was recorded a few times. The V gene is TRBV2, the J gene TRBJ2-5; 7 bases line up with TRBD1. Germline V gives CDR1 SNHLY, CDR2 FYNNEI. The CDR3 is 16 amino acids. V dropped 9 bases and J dropped 2; count of bases not matched to a gene: 15. Here the CDR3 reads CASTGTADIPQETQYF. Here the CDR3 DNA reads TGTGCCAGTACCGGGACAGCCGATATTCCACAAGAGACCCAGTACTTC.

The chain has TRBV12-3 or TRBV12-4 and TRBJ2-2, with D perhaps assigned TRBD1 or TRBD2 (5 bases each). The CDR3 has 15 amino acids. Deletions cut 7 bases from V and 4 bases from J, with 16 bases between. The CDR3 nucleotides read TGTGCCAGCACCCGGTCGTTGAGGGGCACCGGGGAGCTGTTTTTT. Amino acids: CASTRSLRGTGELFF.

This clonotype turned up a few times. CDR3 coding DNA: TGTGCCAGCAGCCAGACGCTTAGACAGAGCCCGAACTATGGCTACACCTTC. Translated, it gives CASSQTLRQSPNYGYTF. This chain links TRBV28 with TRBJ1-2; D perhaps matches TRBD1 (5 bases). Germline assignment: CDR1 MDHEN and CDR2 SYDVKM. This CDR3 has 17 amino acids. Trimming removed 6 bases at V and 2 bases at J, with 22 bases between.

The sample holds many counts of this clonotype. V gene TRBV4-1 combines with J gene TRBJ1-4; D not certain. Germline V gene data show CDR1 as MGHRA and CDR2 as YSYEKL. V was clipped by 4 bases and J by 8 bases, with 8 bases between them. This CDR3 is built from 12 residues. The CDR3 loop is CASSRSSEKLFF. In nucleotides, the CDR3 is TGCGCCAGCAGCCGGAGTTCGGAAAAACTGTTTTTT.

The CDR3, as DNA: TGCGCCAGCAGCCAAGTCCCCGAGTCCTACGAGCAGTACTTC. Translation gives CASSQVPESYEQYF. The chain is built from TRBV4-3 and TRBJ2-7; no definite D call. Germline V gene sequence: CDR1 LGHNA, CDR2 YSLEER. Trimming left V 1 base short and J 1 base short, with 8 bases between. The CDR3 contains 14 residues.

This rearrangement joins TRBV20-1 to TRBJ2-1; 13 bases align to TRBD2. CDR3 length: 18 residues. Trimming removed 1 base from V and 4 bases from J; junction bases left unmatched: 10. Per the germline V gene, CDR1 is DFQATT and CDR2 is SNEGSKA (reference sequence). This CDR3 reads CSARGGLAGAISYNEQFF. The CDR3 DNA reads TGCAGTGCTAGAGGTGGACTAGCGGGGGCGATATCGTACAATGAGCAGTTCTTC.

This clonotype was seen only a few times. The J gene is TRBJ2-7, the V gene TRBV20-1, with a possible D match to TRBD1 (6 bases). The V end was cut by 4 bases, the J end by 3 bases, with 22 bases between. Looked up from germline, CDR1 is DFQATT and CDR2 is SNEGSKA (reference sequence). This CDR3 has 16 amino acids. The CDR3 is CSAIGDIGRAFYEQYF. DNA for the CDR3: TGCAGTGCTATTGGGGACATCGGCAGGGCCTTCTACGAGCAGTACTTC.

This clonotype was seen only a few times. This sequence joins TRBV4-2 and TRBJ2-7; 9 positions agree with TRBD2. Unmatched junction bases numbered 1, after V lost 0 bases and J lost 1 base. CDR1 LGHNA and CDR2 YNFKEQ come from the germline V gene. CDR3 length: 15 residues. The CDR3 sequence is CASSQEREGSYEQYF. CDR3 in DNA: TGTGCCAGCAGCCAAGAGCGGGAGGGATCCTACGAGCAGTACTTC.

J is TRBJ2-2 and V is TRBV7-8, with no clear D. The CDR3 is 16 residues long. The germline V gene encodes CDR1 SGHVS and CDR2 FQNEAQ. V was shortened by 1 base and J by 0 bases, with 9 bases between the two germline ends. The CDR3 sequence: CASSLVQVANTGELFF. As DNA, the CDR3 is TGTGCCAGCAGCTTAGTCCAGGTCGCGAACACCGGGGAGCTGTTTTTT. Complete variable domain (other parts from reference TRBV7-8 and TRBJ2-2): GAGVSQSPRYKVAKRGQDVALRCDPISGHVSLFWYQQALGQGPEFLTYFQNEAQLDKSGLPSDRFFAERPEGSVSTLKIQRTQQEDSAVYLCASSLVQVANTGELFFGEGSRLTVL.

This clonotype was seen a few times. The rearrangement joins TRBV24-1 to TRBJ1-2; D perhaps matches TRBD1 (6 bases). V gave up 3 bases and J gave up 6 bases, with 13 bases separating them. This CDR3 spans 14 amino acids. CDR1 KGHDR and CDR2 SFDVKD come from the germline V gene. The CDR3 here is CATSDTGTTHGYTF. The DNA for the CDR3 is TGTGCCACCAGTGATACCGGGACAACGCATGGCTACACCTTC.

The chain recombines TRBV4-1 with TRBJ2-7; D remains unclear. The V and J ends lost 2 bases and 5 bases respectively, with 4 bases between them. This CDR3 is built from 11 residues. Germline-derived CDR1 and CDR2 are MGHRA and YSYEKL. In nucleotides, the CDR3 is TGCGCCAGCAGCCAAATGGACGAGCAGTACTTC. Protein product: CASSQMDEQYF.

V and J are TRBV27 and TRBJ2-5, with 10 bases matching TRBD2. The CDR3 is 15 amino acids. After removal of 7 bases from V and 2 bases from J, the junction contained 7 bases not matched to a gene. CDR1 and CDR2 from the germline V gene are MNHEY and SMNVEV (reference sequence). CDR3 sequence (DNA): TGTGCCAGCACTCCTAGCGGGGGTACACAAGAGACCCAGTACTTC. Its translation is CASTPSGGTQETQYF.

V and J are TRBV4-1 and TRBJ2-5; D is perhaps TRBD1 (6 bases). The germline V gene encodes CDR1 MGHRA and CDR2 YSYEKL. The length of the CDR3 is 17 residues. V was trimmed by 3 bases and J by 5 bases, leaving 22 bases between them. The CDR3 nucleotides read TGCGCCAGCAGCCAGGACCCCACTACTCCAGGGGCCGAGACCCAGTACTTC. It yields the protein CASSQDPTTPGAETQYF.

This clonotype occurred many times. This chain links TRBV3-1 with TRBJ2-5; D ambiguous. Germline-derived CDR1 and CDR2 are LGHDT and YNNKEL (reference sequence). This CDR3 has 14 amino acids. The V gene lost 1 base and the J gene lost 4 bases, with 10 bases spanning the gap. The CDR3 region has the DNA TGTGCCAGCAGCCAAGTGGCCCGGACAGAGACCCAGTACTTC. Amino acid sequence: CASSQVARTETQYF.

This clonotype was recorded a few times. The chain couples TRBV9 to TRBJ2-6; no clear D. This CDR3 has 13 amino acids. The germline CDR1 and CDR2 sequences are SGDLS and YYNGEE. V lost 3 bases to trimming and J lost 4 bases, with 5 bases between them. CDR3 sequence: CASSDTGANVLTF. CDR3 DNA: TGTGCCAGCAGCGACACGGGGGCCAACGTCCTGACTTTC.

This clonotype was seen a few times. V gene TRBV6-5 combines with J gene TRBJ1-1; D remains unclear. The CDR3 runs to 14 residues. The V gene's germline CDR1 is MNHEY and CDR2 SVGAGI. V lost 2 bases and J 8 bases, leaving 15 bases between the germline ends. CDR3 loop: CASSYSADRPEAFF. DNA for the CDR3: TGTGCCAGCAGTTACAGCGCAGATCGACCAGAAGCTTTCTTT.

This clonotype was seen only a few times. The V call is TRBV29-1, the J call TRBJ2-7; possibly TRBD1 or TRBD2 for D (5 bases each). The V gene lost 7 bases and the J gene lost 1 base, with 11 bases spanning the gap. Germline V gene sequence: CDR1 SQVTM, CDR2 ANQGSEA. The CDR3 runs to 12 residues. The CDR3 nucleotides read TGCAGCGCGACGGGGCCGTCCTACGAGCAGTACTTC. This gives the protein CSATGPSYEQYF.

The chain employs TRBV6-1 and TRBJ2-1, with 9 bases matching TRBD2. Germline V lookup: CDR1 MNHNS, CDR2 SASEGT. J was trimmed by 8 bases and V by 7 bases; bases with no gene match: 12. The CDR3 contains 15 residues. Here the CDR3 reads CASTPGGGDMDEQFF. CDR3 coding DNA: TGTGCCAGCACTCCCGGCGGGGGGGACATGGATGAGCAGTTCTTC.

This clonotype appeared many times. This chain joins TRBV24-1 and TRBJ2-5; tentatively, D is TRBD2 (5 bases). V was shortened by 1 base and J by 9 bases, with 11 bases between the two germline ends. Germline loops: CDR1 KGHDR, CDR2 SFDVKD. The CDR3 has 13 amino acids. The CDR3 DNA is TGTGCCACCAGTGATTTAGGGAGTTATGCCCAGTACTTC. Protein product: CATSDLGSYAQYF.

The chain joins TRBV7-9 to TRBJ2-3, with a tentative D call TRBD2 (5 bases). The length of the CDR3 is 15 residues. V was clipped by 1 base and J by 1 base, with 9 bases between them. Germline lookup yields CDR1 SEHNR and CDR2 FQNEAQ (reference sequence). The CDR3 DNA reads TGTGCCAGCAGCTTAGAACCAGCGGGCACAGATACGCAGTATTTT. Its translation: CASSLEPAGTDTQYF. The full variable domain, its missing parts supplied by reference TRBV7-9 and TRBJ2-3, is DTGVSQNPRHKITKRGQNVTFRCDPISEHNRLYWYRQTLGQGPEFLTYFQNEAQLEKSRLLSDRFSAERPKGSFSTLEIQRTEQGDSAMYLCASSLEPAGTDTQYFGPGTRLTVL.